This T cell receptor beta chain originates from a study of beta chain features in type 1 diabetes. The germline V gene has CDR1 MNHNY and CDR2 SVGAGI (reference sequence). Trimming left V 2 bases short and J 1 base short, with 9 bases between. This CDR3 is 15 amino acids long. Every bit of the isolated RNA underwent reverse transcription, so sequencing read expressed TCRB transcripts. The protocol was immunoSEQ multiplex PCR, while the TCRdb copy is restricted to in-frame clones and leaves out a portion. Among hundreds of thousands of clones, roughly 12% were seen once, and the ten largest hold around 0.02%.

The chain couples TRBV6-6 to TRBJ2-1; D possibly corresponds to TRBD2 (5 bases). The sequenced material came from naive CD4+ T cells from blood. The source of this sequence is a man aged 18 to 29 in good health. DNA of the CDR3: TGTGCCAGCAGTTACAGGAGGTCTTCCTACAATGAGCAGTTCTTC. Its protein is CASSYRRSSYNEQFF.